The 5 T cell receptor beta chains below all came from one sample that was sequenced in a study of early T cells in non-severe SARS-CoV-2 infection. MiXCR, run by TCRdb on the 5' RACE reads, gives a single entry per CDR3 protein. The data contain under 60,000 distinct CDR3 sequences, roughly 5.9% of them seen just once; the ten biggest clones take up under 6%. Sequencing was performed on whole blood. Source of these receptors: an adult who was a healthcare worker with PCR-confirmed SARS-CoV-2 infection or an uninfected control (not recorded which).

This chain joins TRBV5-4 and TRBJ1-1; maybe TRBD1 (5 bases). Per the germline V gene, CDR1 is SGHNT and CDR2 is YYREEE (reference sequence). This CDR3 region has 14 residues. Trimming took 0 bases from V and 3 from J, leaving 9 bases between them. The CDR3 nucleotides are TGTGCCAGCAGCTTGGCAGGGTGGGACACTGAAGCTTTCTTT. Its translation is CASSLAGWDTEAFF.

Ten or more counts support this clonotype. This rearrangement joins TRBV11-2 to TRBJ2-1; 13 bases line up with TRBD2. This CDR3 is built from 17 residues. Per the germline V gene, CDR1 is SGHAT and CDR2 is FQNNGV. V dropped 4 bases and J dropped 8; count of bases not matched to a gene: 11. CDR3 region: CASSSRLAGGPQHEQFF. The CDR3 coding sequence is TGTGCCAGCAGCTCCAGACTAGCGGGAGGACCTCAGCATGAGCAGTTCTTC.

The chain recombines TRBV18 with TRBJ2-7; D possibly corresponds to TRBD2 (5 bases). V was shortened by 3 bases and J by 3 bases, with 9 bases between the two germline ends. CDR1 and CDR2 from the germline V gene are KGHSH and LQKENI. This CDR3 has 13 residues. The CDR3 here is CASSPSGFYEQYF. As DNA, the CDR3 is TGTGCCAGCTCACCGTCGGGATTCTACGAGCAGTACTTC.

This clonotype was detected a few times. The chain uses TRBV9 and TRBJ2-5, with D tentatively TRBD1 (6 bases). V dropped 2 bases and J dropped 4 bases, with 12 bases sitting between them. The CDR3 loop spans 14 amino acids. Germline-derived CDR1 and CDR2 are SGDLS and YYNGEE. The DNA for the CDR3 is TGTGCCAGCAGCGTCCCGGGACAAGGAGAGACCCAGTACTTC. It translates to CASSVPGQGETQYF.

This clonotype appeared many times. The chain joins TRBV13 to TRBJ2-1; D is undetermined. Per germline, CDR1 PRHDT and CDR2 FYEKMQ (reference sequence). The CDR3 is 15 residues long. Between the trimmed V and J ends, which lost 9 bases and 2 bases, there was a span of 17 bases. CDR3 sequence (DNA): TGTGCCAGTAGAGAGTGGGCCGGCCCCTACAATGAGCAGTTCTTC. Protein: CASREWAGPYNEQFF.